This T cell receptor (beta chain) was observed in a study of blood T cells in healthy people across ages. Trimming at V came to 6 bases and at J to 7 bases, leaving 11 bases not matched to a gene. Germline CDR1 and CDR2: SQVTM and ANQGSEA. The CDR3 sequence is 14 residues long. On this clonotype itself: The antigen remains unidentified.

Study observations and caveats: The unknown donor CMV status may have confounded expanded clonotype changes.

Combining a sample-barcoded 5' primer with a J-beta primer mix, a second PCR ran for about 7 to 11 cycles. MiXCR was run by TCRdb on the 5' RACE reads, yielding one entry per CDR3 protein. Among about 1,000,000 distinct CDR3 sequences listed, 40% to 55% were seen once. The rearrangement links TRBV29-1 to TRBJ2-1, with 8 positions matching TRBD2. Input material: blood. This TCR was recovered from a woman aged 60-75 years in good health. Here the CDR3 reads CSVDPVGRGNEQFF. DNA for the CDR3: TGCAGCGTCGATCCGGTCGGGAGGGGGAATGAGCAGTTCTTC.